These T cell receptor beta chains were read from a single sample in a study of spatial heterogeneity in lung cancer. TCRdb independently ran MiXCR on the 5' RACE reads; one entry per CDR3 protein. The data contain about 45,000 distinct CDR3 sequences, approximately 6.3% of them singletons. Here the sequenced sample was PBMCs, taken at surgery. These receptor sequences come from a female donor with early-stage non-small cell lung cancer. Each CDR3 is given with its conserved first and last residue. D genes are given only for firm matches. Rows may omit the clone size; those that give it use once, few, many or a size class.

>TRBJ2-3|NA|13|TRBV6-6|NA
TGTGCCAGCAAGGAAACTAAAGCGGATACGCAGTATTTT
CASKETKADTQYF
>TRBJ1-6|NA|15|TRBV10-3|NA
TGTGCCATCAGTGAGTCCGGGCCTCGGAGTTCACCCCTCCACTTT
CAISESGPRSSPLHF
>TRBJ2-7|NA|15|TRBV6-1|NA
TGTGCCAGCAGTGAAGTGAGATCAAACGCATGGGAGCAGTACTTC
CASSEVRSNAWEQYF
>TRBJ2-2|TRBD2|17|TRBV5-4|NA
TGTGCCAGCAGCTTTGGGACTACTATCTCGAACACCGGGGAGCTGTTTTTT
CASSFGTTISNTGELFF
>TRBJ2-7|NA|13|TRBV7-2|NA
TGTGCCAGCAGTAGGGACACCTCCTACGAGCAGTACTTC
CASSRDTSYEQYF
>TRBJ2-7|NA|15|TRBV20-1|many
TGCAGTGCTCGACCGGGACTCACTTACTCCTACGAGCAGTACTTC
CSARPGLTYSYEQYF
>TRBJ1-1|NA|11|TRBV29-1|many
TGCAGCGTTGGACACGTGCGTGAAGCTTTCTTT
CSVGHVREAFF
>TRBJ1-1|TRBD1|19|TRBV4-1|NA
TGCGCCAGCAGCCAAGTTACCCCCCGACAGGGGCTATTGAACACTGAAGCTTTCTTT
CASSQVTPRQGLLNTEAFF
>TRBJ1-6|TRBD1|15|TRBV15|few
TGTGCCACCAGCAGACAAACAGGGGATAGATCACCCCTCCACTTT
CATSRQTGDRSPLHF
>TRBJ2-7|TRBD1|15|TRBV20-1|few
TGCAGTGCTAGACCCGGGACAGGGGGAAGTAGCGAGCAGTACTTC
CSARPGTGGSSEQYF
>TRBJ1-1|NA|14|TRBV10-2|few
TGCGCCAGCAGTCCCAGTGCCATGAACACTGAAGCTTTCTTT
CASSPSAMNTEAFF
>TRBJ1-1|NA|14|TRBV7-9|many
TGTGCCAGCAGCCCGATGGGGGTGAACACTGAAGCTTTCTTT
CASSPMGVNTEAFF
>TRBJ2-1|TRBD2|15|TRBV12-3/TRBV12-4|many
TGTGCCAGCAGTTTAAGCGGGAGCTCCTACAATGAGCAGTTCTTC
CASSLSGSSYNEQFF
>TRBJ2-5|NA|16|TRBV12-3/TRBV12-4|NA
TGTGCCAGCAGTTTAAATAGGCCCTCGAGGGGTGAGACCCAGTACTTC
CASSLNRPSRGETQYF
>TRBJ2-1|TRBD2|15|TRBV11-2|many
TGTGCCAGCCCTCCAAGCGGGGGGGCGCTGAATGAGCAGTTCTTC
CASPPSGGALNEQFF
>TRBJ1-1|NA|14|TRBV12-3/TRBV12-4|many
TGTGCCAGCAGTTCCTCGGACAGAAACACTGAAGCTTTCTTT
CASSSSDRNTEAFF
>TRBJ1-2|TRBD1|15|TRBV7-2|many
TGTGCCAGCAGCTTAAGATCCGGGACAGGGGATGGCTACACCTTC
CASSLRSGTGDGYTF
>TRBJ2-1|TRBD2|15|TRBV20-1|NA
TGCAGTGCTCGTGGACTAGCGGGGGCCTACAATGAGCAGTTCTTC
CSARGLAGAYNEQFF
>TRBJ2-3|NA|12|TRBV7-9|few
TGTGCCAGCAGCCCAGCCGGGGATACGCAGTATTTT
CASSPAGDTQYF
>TRBJ2-7|TRBD1|14|TRBV5-1|NA
TGCGCCAGCGGCTCCGGGACAGGGGATTACGAGCAGTACTTC
CASGSGTGDYEQYF
>TRBJ2-5|NA|11|TRBV5-1|many
TGCGCCAGCAGCTTTTTCGAGACCCAGTACTTC
CASSFFETQYF
>TRBJ2-1|NA|18|TRBV7-9|many
TGTGCCAGCAGCCAAAGCCGCTCAGGTATGAACAACTACAATGAGCAGTTCTTC
CASSQSRSGMNNYNEQFF
>TRBJ2-5|NA|16|TRBV2|large
TGTGCCAGCAGTGAATTAGAGGGGGGGGCCGAAGAGACCCAGTACTTC
CASSELEGGAEETQYF
>TRBJ1-1|NA|14|TRBV5-1|NA
TGCGCCAGCAGCGGGACCAGGGAATTCACTGAAGCTTTCTTT
CASSGTREFTEAFF
>TRBJ1-2|TRBD1|14|TRBV20-1|once
TGCAGTGCCCCCCGGACAGGGGGGAACTATGGCTACACCTTC
CSAPRTGGNYGYTF
>TRBJ2-3|NA|13|TRBV19|NA
TGTGCCAGTACCCCTGCCCTCACAGATACGCAGTATTTT
CASTPALTDTQYF
>TRBJ2-2|NA|14|TRBV12-3/TRBV12-4|many
TGTGCCAGCAGGGAGGGACTGACCACCGGGGAGCTGTTTTTT
CASREGLTTGELFF
>TRBJ2-3|TRBD2|16|TRBV9|many
TGTGCCAGCAGCGGCGAGGGCCGGGGGGGCTCGGATACGCAGTATTTT
CASSGEGRGGSDTQYF
>TRBJ1-2|TRBD1|15|TRBV9|many
TGTGCCAGCAGCCCAGAAGACAGGGTAGGGTATGGCTACACCTTC
CASSPEDRVGYGYTF
>TRBJ2-5|NA|12|TRBV7-9|many
TGTGCCAGCAGCCCTGGGCGGGAGACCCAGTACTTC
CASSPGRETQYF
>TRBJ2-7|TRBD1|13|TRBV10-3|few
TGTGCCATCAGTGACGGACAGGGGGCCGAGCAGTACTTC
CAISDGQGAEQYF
>TRBJ1-6|TRBD1|13|TRBV25-1|few
TGTGCCTGCTACCAGAGGGGGCAATCACCCCTCCACTTT
CACYQRGQSPLHF
>TRBJ1-3|NA|14|TRBV18|NA
TGTGCCAGCTCACCCGAGGGGAATGGAAACACCATATATTTT
CASSPEGNGNTIYF
>TRBJ1-1|TRBD1|14|TRBV5-1|many
TGCGCCAGCAGCGCGGGACAGCCGAACACTGAAGCTTTCTTT
CASSAGQPNTEAFF
>TRBJ2-3|NA|14|TRBV7-9|many
TGTGCCAGCAGCTTTACAGGTGCGGTGGATACGCAGTATTTT
CASSFTGAVDTQYF
>TRBJ1-1|NA|15|TRBV28|many
TGTGCCAGCAGTTTATCGACCCTACGGGGCACTGAAGCTTTCTTT
CASSLSTLRGTEAFF
>TRBJ2-7|TRBD1|14|TRBV20-1|many
TGCAGTGCTAGAAAGGACAGGGGAGGCTACGAGCAGTACTTC
CSARKDRGGYEQYF
>TRBJ2-3|TRBD2|14|TRBV6-6|few
TGTGCCAGCAGTCGGGGGGGGTCCACAGATACGCAGTATTTT
CASSRGGSTDTQYF
>TRBJ2-1|NA|13|TRBV7-2|few
TGTGCCAGCACCTCCAACAGCCACAATGAGCAGTTCTTC
CASTSNSHNEQFF
>TRBJ2-2|TRBD1|15|TRBV2|many
TGTGCCAGCAGTGCGGGACAGGGAAACACCGGGGAGCTGTTTTTT
CASSAGQGNTGELFF
>TRBJ1-5|NA|12|TRBV7-9|NA
TGTGCCAGCAGCTTAGAGAACCAGCCCCAGCATTTT
CASSLENQPQHF